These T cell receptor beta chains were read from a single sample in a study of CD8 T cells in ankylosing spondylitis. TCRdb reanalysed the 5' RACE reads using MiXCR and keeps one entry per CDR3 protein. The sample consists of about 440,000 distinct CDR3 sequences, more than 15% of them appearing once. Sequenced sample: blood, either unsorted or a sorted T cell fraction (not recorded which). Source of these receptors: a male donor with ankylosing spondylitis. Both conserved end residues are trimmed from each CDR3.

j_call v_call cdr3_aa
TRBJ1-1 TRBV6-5 ASSYREANTEAF
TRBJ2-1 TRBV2 ASRQRSGEQF
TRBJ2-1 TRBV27 ASSVTGVDEQF
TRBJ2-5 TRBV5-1 ASRRNRTGRETQY
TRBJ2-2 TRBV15 ATSRVGYGPGELF
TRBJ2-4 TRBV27 ASSLVAVGGNIQY
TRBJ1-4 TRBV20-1 SARDLVTEFEKLF
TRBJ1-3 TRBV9 ASSEDRGVGNTIY
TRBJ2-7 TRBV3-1 ASSHPIEAHSGQY
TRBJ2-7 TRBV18 ASSPQDRNYEQY
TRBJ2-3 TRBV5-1 ASSLGGGAATDTQY
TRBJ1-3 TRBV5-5 ASSFERSSSGNTIY
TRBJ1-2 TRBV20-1 SGVPNYGYT
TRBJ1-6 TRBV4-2 ASTTGQGARSPLH
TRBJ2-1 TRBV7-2 ASSFGGFEQF
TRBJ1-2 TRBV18 ASSPGTGDAYGYT
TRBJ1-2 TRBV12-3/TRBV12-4 ASSLGRVPLYGYT
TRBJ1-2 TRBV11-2 ASSSGIRYT
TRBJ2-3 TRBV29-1 SALGRRQGVSDTQY
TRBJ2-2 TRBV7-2 ASSPRLAGVTGELF
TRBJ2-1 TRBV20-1 SATESSYNEQF